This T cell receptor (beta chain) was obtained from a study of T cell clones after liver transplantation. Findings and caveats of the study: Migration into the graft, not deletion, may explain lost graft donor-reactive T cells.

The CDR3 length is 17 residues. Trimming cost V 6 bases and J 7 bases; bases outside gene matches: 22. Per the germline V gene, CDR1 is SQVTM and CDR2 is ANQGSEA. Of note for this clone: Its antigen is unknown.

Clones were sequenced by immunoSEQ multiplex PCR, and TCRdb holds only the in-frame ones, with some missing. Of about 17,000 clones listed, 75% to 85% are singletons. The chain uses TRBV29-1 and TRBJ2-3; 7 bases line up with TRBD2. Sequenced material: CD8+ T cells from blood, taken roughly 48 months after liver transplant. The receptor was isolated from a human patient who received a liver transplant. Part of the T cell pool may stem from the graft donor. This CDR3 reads CSVRGRAETEPHHTQYF. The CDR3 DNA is TGCAGCGTCCGAGGGAGGGCGGAAACTGAGCCCCACCATACGCAGTATTTT.